The entry below gives a single T cell receptor (beta chain) sequence along with its context. Its antigen remains unidentified. No base quality values were provided; no much bigger clone lies one nucleotide off. The CDR3 covers 14 residues, taking in both the cysteine and the phenylalanine. Only the CDR3 DNA is retained, 42 bases long and in frame from the first base. For CDR1 and CDR2, the germline V gene (reference sequence) lists LNHDA and SQIVND. The V end gives up 9 bases and the J end 0 bases, leaving 3 bases in the junction not matched to a gene. The data stem from a study of preoperative IRX-2 immunotherapy in early breast cancer (dated by TCRdb to about 2019). The protocol used for the library was the immunoSEQ multiplex PCR assay. The table comes from immuneACCESS by way of TCRdb, which keeps in-frame sequences with V and J called. Part of the clones is missing from these tables; in studies checked, under half for an unresolved V gene and the rest for unknown reasons. This sample comprises 40,000 to 45,000 clones, approximately 95% of them detected only once. Clones ranked in the top ten supply around 1.6% of the sample.

The treatment or condition label for this specimen denotes: preoperative locoregional IRX-2 cytokine immunotherapy. The samples were obtained from a phase Ib study that tested preoperative, locoregional IRX-2 cytokine immunotherapy designed to prime immune responses. The donors were early-stage breast cancer patients who were given IRX-2 prior to surgery. The receptor was derived from a human donor with breast cancer. The chain links TRBV19 with TRBJ2-3, and TRBD2 aligns with 10 junction nucleotides. Sequencing used tumor tissue, obtained after IRX-2 immunotherapy. For the CDR3, the sequence is CASRGLASTDTQYF. The DNA sequence is given as TGTGCCAGCCGGGGACTAGCGAGCACAGATACGCAGTATTTT. The CDR3, completed at both ends by the reference TRBV19 and TRBJ2-3 genes, gives the full variable domain DGGITQSPKYLFRKEGQNVTLSCEQNLNHDAMYWYRQDPGQGLRLIYYSQIVNDFQKGDIAEGYSVSREKKESFPLTVTSAQKNPTAFYLCASRGLASTDTQYFGPGTRLTVL.